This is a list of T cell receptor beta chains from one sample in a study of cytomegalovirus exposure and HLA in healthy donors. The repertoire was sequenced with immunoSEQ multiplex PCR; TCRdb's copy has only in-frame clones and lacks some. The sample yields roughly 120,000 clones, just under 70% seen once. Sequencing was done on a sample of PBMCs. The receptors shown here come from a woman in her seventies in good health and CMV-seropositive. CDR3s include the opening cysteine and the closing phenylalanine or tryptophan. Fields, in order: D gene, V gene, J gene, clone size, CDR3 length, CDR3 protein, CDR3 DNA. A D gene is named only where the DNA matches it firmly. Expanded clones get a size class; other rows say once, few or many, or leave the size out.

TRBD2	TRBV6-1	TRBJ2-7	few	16	CASSEGAGTIPYEQYF	TGTGCCAGCAGTGAAGGGGCGGGGACTATTCCCTACGAGCAGTACTTC
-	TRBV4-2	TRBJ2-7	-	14	CASSQEDSLYEQYF	TGTGCCAGCAGCCAAGAGGATAGCCTTTATGAGCAGTACTTC
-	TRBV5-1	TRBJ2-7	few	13	CASSLTGNYEQYF	TGCGCCAGCAGCTTGACAGGGAACTACGAGCAGTACTTC
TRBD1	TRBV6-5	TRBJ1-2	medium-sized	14	CASTHQGGGYGYTF	TGTGCCAGCACCCACCAAGGGGGCGGCTATGGCTACACCTTC
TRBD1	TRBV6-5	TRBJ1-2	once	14	CASTERGTGLRYTF	TGTGCCAGCACTGAGCGAGGGACAGGGCTCCGCTACACCTTC
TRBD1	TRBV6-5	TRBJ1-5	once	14	CASSRQGSNQPQHF	TGTGCCAGCAGCCGACAGGGGAGCAATCAGCCCCAGCATTTT
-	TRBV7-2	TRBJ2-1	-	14	CASSFGGGGGEQFF	TGTGCCAGCAGCTTTGGAGGGGGCGGCGGTGAGCAGTTCTTC
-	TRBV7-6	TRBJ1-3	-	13	CASSPQQTNTIYF	TGTGCCAGCAGCCCCCAACAGACGAACACCATATATTTT
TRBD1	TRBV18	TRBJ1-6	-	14	CASSPGQGNSPLHF	TGTGCCAGCTCACCGGGACAGGGGAATTCACCCCTCCACTTT
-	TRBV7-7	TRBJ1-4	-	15	CASSLTSGSNEKLFF	TGTGCCAGCAGCTTAACCTCGGGTTCTAATGAAAAACTGTTTTTT
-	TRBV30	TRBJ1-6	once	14	CAWSVGATHSPLHF	TGTGCCTGGAGTGTAGGGGCAACACATTCACCCCTCCACTTT
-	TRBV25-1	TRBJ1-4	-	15	CASSDLTGLVEKLFF	TGTGCCAGCAGTGATCTTACAGGGTTGGTTGAAAAACTGTTTTTT
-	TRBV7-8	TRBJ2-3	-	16	CASSLLAGASTDTQYF	TGTGCCAGCAGCTTACTGGCAGGGGCTAGCACAGATACGCAGTATTTT
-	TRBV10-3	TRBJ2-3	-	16	CAISESSTSLPDTQYF	TGTGCCATCAGTGAGTCGAGCACTAGTTTACCAGATACGCAGTATTTT
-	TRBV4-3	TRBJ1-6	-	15	CASSQTGTLSSPLHF	TGCGCCAGCAGCCAGACCGGGACACTAAGTTCACCCCTCCACTTT
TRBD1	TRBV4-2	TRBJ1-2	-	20	CASSQDGGAGTGIFRDGYTF	TGTGCCAGCAGCCAAGATGGTGGGGCCGGGACAGGCATCTTTCGGGATGGCTACACCTTC
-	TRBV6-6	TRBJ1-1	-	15	CASSNSGGRSTEAFF	TGTGCCAGCAGTAACTCGGGGGGGCGCAGCACTGAAGCTTTCTTT
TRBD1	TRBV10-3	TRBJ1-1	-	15	CAISSQTGSNTEAFF	TGTGCCATCAGCTCTCAGACAGGGTCAAACACTGAAGCTTTCTTT
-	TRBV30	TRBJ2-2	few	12	CAWSVRVGELFF	TGTGCCTGGAGTGTGCGGGTCGGGGAGCTGTTTTTT
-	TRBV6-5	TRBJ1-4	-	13	CASRGGAVEKLFF	TGTGCCAGTCGGGGGGGCGCCGTCGAAAAACTGTTTTTT
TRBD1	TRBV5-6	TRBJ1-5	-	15	CASSLGQGSNQPQHF	TGTGCCAGCAGCCTGGGACAGGGTAGCAATCAGCCCCAGCATTTT
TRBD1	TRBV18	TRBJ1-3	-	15	CASSTTGLSGNTIYF	TGTGCCAGCTCGACGACAGGGCTGTCTGGAAACACCATATATTTT
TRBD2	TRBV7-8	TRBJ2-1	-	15	CASSLLAGAHNEQFF	TGTGCCAGCAGCTTACTAGCGGGGGCCCACAATGAGCAGTTCTTC
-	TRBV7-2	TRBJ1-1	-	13	CASSPFMNTEAFF	TGTGCCAGCAGCCCATTCATGAACACTGAAGCTTTCTTT
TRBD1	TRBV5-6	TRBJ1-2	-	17	CASSSFRDREESYGYTF	TGTGCCAGCAGCTCTTTCCGGGACAGGGAAGAGAGCTATGGCTACACCTTC
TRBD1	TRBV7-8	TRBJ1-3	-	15	CASSPEQGTGNTIYF	TGTGCCAGCAGCCCTGAACAGGGGACTGGAAACACCATATATTTT
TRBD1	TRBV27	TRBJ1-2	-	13	CASKTGEGYGYTF	TGTGCCAGCAAGACAGGGGAGGGCTATGGCTACACCTTC
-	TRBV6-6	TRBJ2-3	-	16	CASNPAGSFSTDTQYF	TGTGCCAGCAACCCAGCGGGCAGTTTTAGCACAGATACGCAGTATTTT
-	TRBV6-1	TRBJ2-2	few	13	CASTTPLAGELFF	TGTGCCAGCACCACCCCTCTAGCTGGGGAGCTGTTTTTT
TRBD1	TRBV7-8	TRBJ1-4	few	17	CASSLGREGAVNEKLFF	TGTGCCAGCAGCCTGGGCCGGGAGGGGGCCGTCAATGAAAAACTGTTTTTT
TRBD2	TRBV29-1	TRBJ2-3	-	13	CSVQRGGTDTQYF	TGCAGCGTCCAGCGGGGGGGCACAGATACGCAGTATTTT
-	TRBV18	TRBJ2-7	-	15	CASSPTGDGRVEQYF	TGTGCCAGCTCACCGACAGGGGATGGGAGGGTGGAGCAGTACTTC
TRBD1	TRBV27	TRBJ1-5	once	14	CASSLDRGNQPQHF	TGTGCCAGCAGTTTAGACAGGGGGAATCAGCCCCAGCATTTT
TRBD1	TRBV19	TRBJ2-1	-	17	CASRESRGTGFYNEQFF	TGTGCCAGTAGAGAGTCGAGAGGGACAGGGTTTTACAATGAGCAGTTCTTC